A selection of T cell receptor beta chains follows, all from one sample in a study of siplizumab effects on memory and regulatory T cells. Profiling relied on immunoSEQ multiplex PCR, and the TCRdb table lists in-frame clones only, not all of them. The sample shows some 100,000 clones, approximately 94% of them seen only once. What was sequenced was non-Treg CD4+ T cells sorted from blood. These receptors all come from a human donor in good health. The CDR3 runs from the conserved cysteine through the conserved F or W. The D gene is left open where the match is weak. Some rows mark clone size as missing; the rest say once, few, many or name a class of expanded clone.

NA	14	TRBJ1-1	NA	TRBV14	TGTGCCAGCAGTCCCCTGGCAGTAGGCACTGAAGCTTTCTTT	CASSPLAVGTEAFF
NA	14	TRBJ2-1	TRBD2	TRBV7-9	TGTGCCAGCAGCTCCGGGACTACCCACAATGAGCAGTTCTTC	CASSSGTTHNEQFF
NA	15	TRBJ2-5	TRBD1	TRBV5-6	TGTGCCAGCAGCTACCTACAGGGGGCAGCGGAGACCCAGTACTTC	CASSYLQGAAETQYF
NA	13	TRBJ1-2	NA	TRBV18	TGTGCCAGCTCACCCGGCTCTGTCGGGGGCTACACCTTC	CASSPGSVGGYTF
NA	14	TRBJ1-1	NA	TRBV18	TGTGCCAGCTCACCACAGGGCGCTTGGACTGAAGCTTTCTTT	CASSPQGAWTEAFF
NA	15	TRBJ2-5	NA	TRBV10-2	TGCGCCAGCAGTGAGATTCGACAGTTCCAAGAGACCCAGTACTTC	CASSEIRQFQETQYF
NA	16	TRBJ2-7	TRBD2	TRBV18	TGTGCCAGCTCACCATGGGGAGCGGGAGGGCGGTACGAGCAGTACTTC	CASSPWGAGGRYEQYF
NA	16	TRBJ2-7	TRBD2	TRBV7-6	TGTGCCAGCAGCTTGAAGTTTCTAGCGGCCACCTACGAGCAGTACTTC	CASSLKFLAATYEQYF
few	15	TRBJ2-5	NA	TRBV7-8	TGTGCCAGCAGCTTAAGGAGGCAGGGGAGGGAGACCCAGTACTTC	CASSLRRQGRETQYF
NA	13	TRBJ1-1	NA	TRBV9	TGTGCCAGCAGCTTACCGGGCGCCACTGAAGCTTTCTTT	CASSLPGATEAFF
few	14	TRBJ2-2	TRBD1	TRBV10-3	TGTGCCATCAACAAGGACAGGGGCGCCGGGGAGCTGTTTTTT	CAINKDRGAGELFF
NA	18	TRBJ2-1	TRBD2	TRBV5-5	TGTGCCAGCAGCCACGGACAGAGCAGGACTAGCGGATACAATGAGCAGTTCTTC	CASSHGQSRTSGYNEQFF
NA	16	TRBJ2-3	NA	TRBV5-1	TGCGCCAGCAGTTGGGGGTACGGGACTAGCACAGATACGCAGTATTTT	CASSWGYGTSTDTQYF
once	17	TRBJ2-5	NA	TRBV10-2	TGCGCCAGCAGTGCAGGGGGGATTAGCGAAAGACAAGAGACCCAGTACTTC	CASSAGGISERQETQYF
NA	15	TRBJ1-1	NA	TRBV5-1	TGCGCCAGCAGCGCGAATCCGGGGTTGGACACTGAAGCTTTCTTT	CASSANPGLDTEAFF
NA	15	TRBJ2-7	NA	TRBV23-1	TGCGCCAGCAGTCAGCGGGGACAGTCTCTTGTTTGGCAGTACTTC	CASSQRGQSLVWQYF
NA	14	TRBJ2-2	NA	TRBV19	TGTGCCAGCTTCGGGGGCCAAAGCACCGGGGAGCTGTTTTTT	CASFGGQSTGELFF
NA	18	TRBJ2-7	NA	TRBV28	TGTGCCAGCAGTTTATATCTAGATGGGAGGGACAGAAACTACGAGCAGTACTTC	CASSLYLDGRDRNYEQYF
NA	13	TRBJ2-7	NA	TRBV7-2	TGTGCCAGCAGCTTCGACTCGAAATACGAGCAGTACTTC	CASSFDSKYEQYF
NA	14	TRBJ2-5	NA	TRBV5-5	TGTGCCAGCAGCCCCCAGCGAGGGGTGGAGACCCAGTACTTC	CASSPQRGVETQYF
NA	15	TRBJ2-3	TRBD1	TRBV7-9	TGTGCCAGCAGCGTGGACAGGGATCGGGGAATTACGCAGTATTTT	CASSVDRDRGITQYF
NA	15	TRBJ1-2	NA	TRBV25-1	TGTGCCAGCAGACCTGGAGGAGGGGGATGGTATGGCTACACCTTC	CASRPGGGGWYGYTF